Below are 10 T cell receptor beta chains sequenced from a single sample in a study of blood T cell repertoires in COVID-19. Some clones are missing from TCRdb's copy, which holds only in-frame ones; the method was immunoSEQ multiplex PCR. The sample includes fewer than 200,000 clones, over 75% of them seen just once. The sequenced sample was peripheral blood. Receptors originate from an older man with acute or convalescent COVID-19.

The chain combines TRBV12-5 with TRBJ1-1; D remains ambiguous. The germline CDR1 and CDR2 sequences are LGHNT and FRNRAP. V was pared by 3 bases and J by 3 bases, with 5 bases between. The CDR3 is 12 amino acids. The CDR3 DNA is TGTGCTAGTGGTTTCGGGTACACTGAAGCTTTCTTT. Protein sequence: CASGFGYTEAFF.

This sequence joins TRBV5-6 and TRBJ2-6, with D maybe TRBD2 (5 bases). The CDR3 runs 16 residues. V was pared by 0 bases and J by 4 bases, with 11 bases between. Germline V gene lookup returns CDR1 SGHDT and CDR2 YYEEEE. The CDR3 here is CASSLDTRAGANVLTF. The CDR3 nucleotides are TGTGCCAGCAGCTTGGACACTAGGGCCGGGGCCAACGTCCTGACTTTC.

The chain combines TRBV2 with TRBJ1-1; possibly TRBD1 for D (6 bases). The V end was cut by 7 bases, the J end by 7 bases, with 16 bases between. Germline loops: CDR1 SNHLY, CDR2 FYNNEI. The CDR3 spans 13 residues. The CDR3 here is CASTLTGRIEAFF. The CDR3 DNA reads TGTGCCAGCACCTTAACAGGGCGGATTGAAGCTTTCTTT.

The rearrangement uses TRBV24-1 and TRBJ1-5; D is possibly TRBD1 (6 bases). The CDR3 runs to 14 residues. Trimming left V 5 bases short and J 9 bases short, with 16 bases between. Germline V gene sequence: CDR1 KGHDR, CDR2 SFDVKD. DNA of the CDR3: TGTGCCACCAGTGGGACAGCCCCTAATGGGCCCCAGCATTTT. Translation: CATSGTAPNGPQHF.

The genes are TRBV5-1 and TRBJ2-3, with a weak D call TRBD2 (7 bases). The CDR3 loop spans 16 amino acids. In germline, CDR1 is SGHRS, CDR2 YFSETQ. V was trimmed by 1 base and J by 0 bases, leaving 12 bases between them. CDR3 in amino acids: CASSLSAGASTDTQYF. The CDR3 region has the DNA TGCGCCAGCAGCTTGTCCGCGGGGGCTAGCACAGATACGCAGTATTTT.

V gene TRBV9 combines with J gene TRBJ1-6, with D maybe TRBD1 (6 bases). The V end was cut by 4 bases, the J end by 3 bases, with 11 bases between. CDR3 length: 15 residues. Germline V CDR1 and CDR2: SGDLS, YYNGEE. DNA for the CDR3: TGTGCCAGCAGCTCAACAGGGAACTATAATTCACCCCTCCACTTT. Residues: CASSSTGNYNSPLHF.

V gene TRBV6-2 or TRBV6-3 combines with J gene TRBJ2-7; 10 bases align to TRBD2. Germline V gene lookup returns CDR1 MNHEY and CDR2 SVGEGT. This CDR3 spans 16 amino acids. V was clipped by 9 bases and J by 6 bases; unmatched bases: 17. This CDR3 is CARSLGTGTSASEQYF. DNA of the CDR3: TGTGCCAGAAGTCTAGGCACCGGGACTAGCGCTTCCGAGCAGTACTTC.

This chain uses TRBV11-2 with TRBJ1-2, with D uncertain. The germline V gene has CDR1 SGHAT and CDR2 FQNNGV. Trimming left V 5 bases short and J 10 bases short, with 14 bases between. This CDR3 is built from 12 residues. CDR3 protein: CASSNSRFDYTF. The CDR3 region has the DNA TGTGCCAGCAGCAACTCGAGGTTTGACTACACCTTC.

This clone was seen only a few times. CDR3 sequence reads: CASSALLAGGLDTQYF. In nucleotides, the CDR3 is TGTGCCAGCAGCGCCTTACTAGCGGGAGGGTTAGATACGCAGTATTTT. The rearrangement links TRBV7-9 to TRBJ2-3; 13 positions agree with TRBD2. The germline V gene encodes CDR1 SEHNR and CDR2 FQNEAQ (reference sequence). The CDR3 loop spans 16 amino acids. The junction had 7 bases not matched to a gene; V was cut back by 5 bases and J by 5 bases.

This chain connects TRBV5-4 to TRBJ2-3, with D maybe TRBD1 (5 bases). Trimming removed 3 bases from V and 1 base from J, with 9 bases in between. The CDR3 sequence is 14 residues long. CDR1 and CDR2 (germline): SGHNT, YYREEE (reference sequence). The CDR3 coding sequence is TGTGCCAGCAGCTCGTGGACACGCACAGATACGCAGTATTTT. Translating it yields CASSSWTRTDTQYF.